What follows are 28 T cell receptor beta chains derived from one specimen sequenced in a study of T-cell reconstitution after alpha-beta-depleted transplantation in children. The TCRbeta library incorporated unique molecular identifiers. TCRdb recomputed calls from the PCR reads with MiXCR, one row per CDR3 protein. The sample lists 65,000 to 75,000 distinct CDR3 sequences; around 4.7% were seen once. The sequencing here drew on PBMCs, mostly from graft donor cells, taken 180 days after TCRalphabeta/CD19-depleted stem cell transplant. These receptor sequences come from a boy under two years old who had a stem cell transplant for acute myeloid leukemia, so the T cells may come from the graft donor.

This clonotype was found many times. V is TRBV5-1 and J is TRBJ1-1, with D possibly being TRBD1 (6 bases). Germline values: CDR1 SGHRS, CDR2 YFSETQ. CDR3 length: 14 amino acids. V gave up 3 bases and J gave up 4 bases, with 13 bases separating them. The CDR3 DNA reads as TGCGCCAGCAGCTCCTACAACAGGGTCACTGAAGCTTTCTTT. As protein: CASSSYNRVTEAFF.

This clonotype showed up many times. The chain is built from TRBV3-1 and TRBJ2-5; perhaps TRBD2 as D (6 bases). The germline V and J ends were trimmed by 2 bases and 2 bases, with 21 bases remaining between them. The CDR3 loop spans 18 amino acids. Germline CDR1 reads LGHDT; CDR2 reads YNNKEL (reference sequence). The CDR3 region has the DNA TGTGCCAGCAGCCAATTTATCATCTTGCGGGATCAACAAGAGACCCAGTACTTC. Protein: CASSQFIILRDQQETQYF.

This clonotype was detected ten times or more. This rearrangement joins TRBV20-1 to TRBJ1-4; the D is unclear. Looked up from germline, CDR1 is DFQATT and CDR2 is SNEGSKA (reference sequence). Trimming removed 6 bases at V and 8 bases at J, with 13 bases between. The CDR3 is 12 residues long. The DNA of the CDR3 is TGCAGTGCCAGCGGTAGGGCCGAAAAACTGTTTTTT. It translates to CSASGRAEKLFF.

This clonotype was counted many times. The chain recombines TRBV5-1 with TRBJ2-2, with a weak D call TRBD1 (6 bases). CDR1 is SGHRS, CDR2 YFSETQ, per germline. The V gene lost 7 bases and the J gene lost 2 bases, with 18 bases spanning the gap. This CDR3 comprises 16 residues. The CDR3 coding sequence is TGCGCCAGCTTTTCAGGACAGCCATTAAACACCGGGGAGCTGTTTTTT. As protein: CASFSGQPLNTGELFF.

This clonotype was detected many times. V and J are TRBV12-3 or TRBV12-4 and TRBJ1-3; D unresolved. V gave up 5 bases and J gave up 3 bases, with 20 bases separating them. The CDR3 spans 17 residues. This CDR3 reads CASSPNSAKGFGNTIYF. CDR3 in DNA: TGTGCCAGCAGTCCTAACAGCGCGAAGGGTTTTGGAAACACCATATATTTT.

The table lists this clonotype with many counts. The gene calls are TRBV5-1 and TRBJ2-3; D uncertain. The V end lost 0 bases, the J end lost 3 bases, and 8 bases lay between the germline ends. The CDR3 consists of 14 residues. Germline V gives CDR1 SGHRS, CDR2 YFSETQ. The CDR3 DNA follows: TGCGCCAGCAGCTTGGCAACTAAGACAGATACGCAGTATTTT. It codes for CASSLATKTDTQYF.

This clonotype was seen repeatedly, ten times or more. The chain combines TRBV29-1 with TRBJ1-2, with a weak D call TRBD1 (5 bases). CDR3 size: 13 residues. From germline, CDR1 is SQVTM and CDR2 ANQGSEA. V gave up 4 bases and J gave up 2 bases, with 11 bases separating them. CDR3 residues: CSVANRSNYGYTF. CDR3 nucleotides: TGCAGCGTTGCGAACAGGTCAAACTATGGCTACACCTTC.

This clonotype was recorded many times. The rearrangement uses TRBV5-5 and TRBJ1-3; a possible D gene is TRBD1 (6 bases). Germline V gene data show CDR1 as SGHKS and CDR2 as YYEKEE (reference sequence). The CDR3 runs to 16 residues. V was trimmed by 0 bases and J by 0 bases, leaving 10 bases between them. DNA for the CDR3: TGTGCCAGCAGCTTGGCCGGACAGTTCTCTGGAAACACCATATATTTT. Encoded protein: CASSLAGQFSGNTIYF.

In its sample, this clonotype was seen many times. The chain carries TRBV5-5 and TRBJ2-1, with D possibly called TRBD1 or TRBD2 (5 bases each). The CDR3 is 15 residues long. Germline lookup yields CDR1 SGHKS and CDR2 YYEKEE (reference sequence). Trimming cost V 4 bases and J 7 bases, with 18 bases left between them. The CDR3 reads CASSLGTVLLNEQFF. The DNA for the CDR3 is TGTGCCAGCAGCCTAGGGACGGTGTTATTAAATGAGCAGTTCTTC.

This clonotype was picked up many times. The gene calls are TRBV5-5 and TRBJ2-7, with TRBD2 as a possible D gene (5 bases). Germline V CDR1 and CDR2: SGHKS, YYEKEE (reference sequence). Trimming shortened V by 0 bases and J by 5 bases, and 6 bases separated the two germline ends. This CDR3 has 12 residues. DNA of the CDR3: TGTGCCAGCAGCTTGGTCGGGAACGAGCAGTACGTC. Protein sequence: CASSLVGNEQYV.

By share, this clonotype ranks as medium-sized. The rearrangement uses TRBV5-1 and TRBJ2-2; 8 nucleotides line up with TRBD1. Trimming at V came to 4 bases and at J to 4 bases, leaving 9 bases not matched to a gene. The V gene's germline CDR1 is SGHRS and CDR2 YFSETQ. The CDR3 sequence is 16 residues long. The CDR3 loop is CASSPPRTGSTGELFF. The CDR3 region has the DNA TGCGCCAGCAGCCCTCCCCGGACAGGGTCCACCGGGGAGCTGTTTTTT. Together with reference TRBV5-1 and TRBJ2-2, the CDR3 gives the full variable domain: KAGVTQTPRYLIKTRGQQVTLSCSPISGHRSVSWYQQTPGQGLQFLFEYFSETQRNKGNFPGRFSGRQFSNSRSEMNVSTLELGDSALYLCASSPPRTGSTGELFFGEGSRLTVL.

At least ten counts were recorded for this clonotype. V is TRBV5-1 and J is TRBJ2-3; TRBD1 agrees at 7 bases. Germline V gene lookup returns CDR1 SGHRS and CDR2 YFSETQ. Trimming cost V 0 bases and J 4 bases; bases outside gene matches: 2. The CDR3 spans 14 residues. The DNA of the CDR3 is TGCGCCAGCAGCTTGGAGGGGGCGTCAGATACGCAGTATTTT. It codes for CASSLEGASDTQYF.

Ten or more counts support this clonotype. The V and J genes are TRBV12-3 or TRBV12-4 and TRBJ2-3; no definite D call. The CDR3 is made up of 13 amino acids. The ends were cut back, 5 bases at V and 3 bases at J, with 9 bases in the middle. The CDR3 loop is CASSLDFTDTQYF. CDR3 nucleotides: TGTGCCAGCAGTCTAGACTTTACAGATACGCAGTATTTT.

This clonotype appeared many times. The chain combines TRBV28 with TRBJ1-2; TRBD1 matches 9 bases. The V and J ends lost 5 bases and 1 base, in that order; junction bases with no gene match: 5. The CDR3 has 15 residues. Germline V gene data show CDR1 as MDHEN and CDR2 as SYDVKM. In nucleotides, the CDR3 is TGTGCCAGCAGTACAACAGGGGGCGATAACTATGGCTACACCTTC. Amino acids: CASSTTGGDNYGYTF.

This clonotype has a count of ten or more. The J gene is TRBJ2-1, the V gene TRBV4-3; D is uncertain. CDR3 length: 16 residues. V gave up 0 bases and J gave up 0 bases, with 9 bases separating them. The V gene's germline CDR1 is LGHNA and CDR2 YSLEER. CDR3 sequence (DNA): TGCGCCAGCAGCCAAGATCCAATCAACTCCTACAATGAGCAGTTCTTC. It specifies CASSQDPINSYNEQFF.

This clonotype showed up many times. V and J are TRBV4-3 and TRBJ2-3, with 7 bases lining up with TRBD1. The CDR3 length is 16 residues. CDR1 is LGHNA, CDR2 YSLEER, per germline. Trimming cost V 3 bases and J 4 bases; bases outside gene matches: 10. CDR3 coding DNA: TGCGCCAGCAGCCAGGTAACAGGGGCCCCGGCAGATACGCAGTATTTT. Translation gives CASSQVTGAPADTQYF.

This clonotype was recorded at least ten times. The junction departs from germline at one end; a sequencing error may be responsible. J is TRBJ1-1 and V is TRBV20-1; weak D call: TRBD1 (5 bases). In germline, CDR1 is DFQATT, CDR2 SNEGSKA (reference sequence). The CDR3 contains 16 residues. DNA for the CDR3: TGCAGGGCTAGAATGATCAAGGGGCCGCCGACCACTGAAGCTTTCTTT. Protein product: CRARMIKGPPTTEAFF.

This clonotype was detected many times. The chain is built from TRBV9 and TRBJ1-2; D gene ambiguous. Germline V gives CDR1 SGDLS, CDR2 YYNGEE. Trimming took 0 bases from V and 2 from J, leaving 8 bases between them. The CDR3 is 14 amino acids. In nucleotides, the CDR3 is TGTGCCAGCAGCGTAGGAACTCTAAACTATGGCTACACCTTC. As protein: CASSVGTLNYGYTF.

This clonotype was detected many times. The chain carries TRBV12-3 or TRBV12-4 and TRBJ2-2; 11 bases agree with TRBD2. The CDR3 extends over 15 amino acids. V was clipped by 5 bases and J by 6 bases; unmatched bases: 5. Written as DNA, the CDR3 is TGTGCCAGCAGTCCTGGTAGCGGGGGGGCCGGGGAGCTGTTTTTT. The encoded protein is CASSPGSGGAGELFF.

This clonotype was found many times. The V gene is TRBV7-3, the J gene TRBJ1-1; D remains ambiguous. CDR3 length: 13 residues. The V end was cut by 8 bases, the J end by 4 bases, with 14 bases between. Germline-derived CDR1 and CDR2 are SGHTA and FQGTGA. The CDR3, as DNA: TGTGCCAGCCGAATGGGGAGTTCCACTGAAGCTTTCTTT. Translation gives CASRMGSSTEAFF. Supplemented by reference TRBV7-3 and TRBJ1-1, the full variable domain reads GAGVSQTPSNKVTEKGKYVELRCDPISGHTALYWYRQSLGQGPEFLIYFQGTGAADDSGLPNDRFFAVRPEGSVSTLKIQRTERGDSAVYLCASRMGSSTEAFFGQGTRLTVV.

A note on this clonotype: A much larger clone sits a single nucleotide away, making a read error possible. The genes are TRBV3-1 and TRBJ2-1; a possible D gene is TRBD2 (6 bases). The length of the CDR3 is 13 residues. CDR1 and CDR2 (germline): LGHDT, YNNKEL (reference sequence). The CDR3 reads CATSHWTNNEQFF. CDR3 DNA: TGTGCCACCAGCCACTGGACTAACAATGAGCAGTTCTTC.

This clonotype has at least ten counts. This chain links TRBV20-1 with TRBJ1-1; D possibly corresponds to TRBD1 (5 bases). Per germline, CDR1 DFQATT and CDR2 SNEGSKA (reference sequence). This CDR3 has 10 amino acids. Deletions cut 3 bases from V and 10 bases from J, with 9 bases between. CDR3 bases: TGCAGTGCTAGGGGGGTACGAGCTTTCTTT. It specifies CSARGVRAFF.

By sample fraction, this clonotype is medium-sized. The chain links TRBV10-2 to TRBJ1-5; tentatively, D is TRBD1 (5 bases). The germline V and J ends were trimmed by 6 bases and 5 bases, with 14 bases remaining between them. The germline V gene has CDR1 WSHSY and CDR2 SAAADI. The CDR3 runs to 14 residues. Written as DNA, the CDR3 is TGCGCCAGCAGATCCCACTTGACAGATCAGCCCCAGCATTTT. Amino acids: CASRSHLTDQPQHF.

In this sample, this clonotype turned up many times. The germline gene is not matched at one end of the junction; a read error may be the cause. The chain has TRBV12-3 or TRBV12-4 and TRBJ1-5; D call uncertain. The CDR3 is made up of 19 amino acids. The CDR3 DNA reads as TGTGCCATCAGTTTAGCGGAGGGCGTTATTGGTTATAGCAATCAGCCCCAGCATTTT. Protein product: CAISLAEGVIGYSNQPQHF.

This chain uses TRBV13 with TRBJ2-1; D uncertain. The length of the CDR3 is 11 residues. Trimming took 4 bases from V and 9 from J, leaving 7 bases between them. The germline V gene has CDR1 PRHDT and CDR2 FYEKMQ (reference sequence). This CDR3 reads CASSSSGEQFF. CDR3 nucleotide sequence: TGTGCCAGCAGCTCCAGTGGTGAGCAGTTCTTC.

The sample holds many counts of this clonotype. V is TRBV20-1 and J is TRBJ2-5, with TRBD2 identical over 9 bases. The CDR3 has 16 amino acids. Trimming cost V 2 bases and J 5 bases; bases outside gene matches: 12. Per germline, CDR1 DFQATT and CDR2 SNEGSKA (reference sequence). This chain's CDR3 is CSARMRGRGGPETQYF. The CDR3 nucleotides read TGCAGTGCTAGAATGCGTGGGCGGGGGGGACCCGAGACCCAGTACTTC.

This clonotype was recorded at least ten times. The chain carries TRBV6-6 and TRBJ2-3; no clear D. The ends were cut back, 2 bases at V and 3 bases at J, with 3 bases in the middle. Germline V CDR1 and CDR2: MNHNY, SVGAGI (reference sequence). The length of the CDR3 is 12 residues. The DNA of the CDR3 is TGTGCCAGCAGTTACGCAACAGATACGCAGTATTTT. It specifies CASSYATDTQYF.

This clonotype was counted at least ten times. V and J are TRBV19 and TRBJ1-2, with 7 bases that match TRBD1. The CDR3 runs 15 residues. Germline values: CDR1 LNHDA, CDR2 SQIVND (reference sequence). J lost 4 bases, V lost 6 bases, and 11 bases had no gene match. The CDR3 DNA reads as TGTGCCAGTAGATTCGCCGGGACAGTAGCCTATGGCTACACCTTC. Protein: CASRFAGTVAYGYTF.